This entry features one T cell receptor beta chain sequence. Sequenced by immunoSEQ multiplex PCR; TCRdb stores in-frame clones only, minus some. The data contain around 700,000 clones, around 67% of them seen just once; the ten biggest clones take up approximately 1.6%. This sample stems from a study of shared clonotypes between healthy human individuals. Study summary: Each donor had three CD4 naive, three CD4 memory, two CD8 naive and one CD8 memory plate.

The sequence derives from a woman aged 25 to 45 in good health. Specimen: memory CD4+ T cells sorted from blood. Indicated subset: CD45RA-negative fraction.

The CDR3 DNA sequence: TGTGCTAGTGGTTTGGAAACGGACAAGCAGTTCTTC. Amino acids: CASGLETDKQFF. The genes are TRBV12-5 and TRBJ2-1; the D gene is possibly TRBD1 (5 bases). Germline CDR1 LGHNT, CDR2 FRNRAP. Deletions cut 1 base from V and 11 bases from J, with 9 bases between. The CDR3 sequence is 12 residues long.